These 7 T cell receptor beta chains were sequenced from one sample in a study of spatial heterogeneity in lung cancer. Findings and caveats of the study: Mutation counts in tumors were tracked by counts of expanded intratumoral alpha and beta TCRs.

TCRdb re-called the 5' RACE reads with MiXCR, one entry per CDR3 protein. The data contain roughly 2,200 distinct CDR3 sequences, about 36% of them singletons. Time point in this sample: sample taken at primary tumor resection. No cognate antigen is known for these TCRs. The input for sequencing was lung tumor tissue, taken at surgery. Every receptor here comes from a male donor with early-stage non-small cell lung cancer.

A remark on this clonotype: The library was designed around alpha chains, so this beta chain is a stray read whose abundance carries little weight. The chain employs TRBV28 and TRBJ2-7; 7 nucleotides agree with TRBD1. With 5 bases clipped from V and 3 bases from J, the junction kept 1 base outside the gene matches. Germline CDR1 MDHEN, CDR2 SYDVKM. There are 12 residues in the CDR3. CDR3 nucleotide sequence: TGTGCCAGCAGTCGGGACAGCTACGAGCAGTACTTC. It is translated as CASSRDSYEQYF.

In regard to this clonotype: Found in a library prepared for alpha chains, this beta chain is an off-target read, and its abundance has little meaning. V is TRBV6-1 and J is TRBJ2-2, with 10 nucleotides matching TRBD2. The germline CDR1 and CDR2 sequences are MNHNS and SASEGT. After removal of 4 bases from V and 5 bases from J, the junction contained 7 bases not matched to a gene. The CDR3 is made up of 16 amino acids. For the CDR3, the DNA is TGTGCCAGCAGTGGCCTAGCGGGAGTCTCAACCGGGGAGCTGTTTTTT. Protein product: CASSGLAGVSTGELFF.

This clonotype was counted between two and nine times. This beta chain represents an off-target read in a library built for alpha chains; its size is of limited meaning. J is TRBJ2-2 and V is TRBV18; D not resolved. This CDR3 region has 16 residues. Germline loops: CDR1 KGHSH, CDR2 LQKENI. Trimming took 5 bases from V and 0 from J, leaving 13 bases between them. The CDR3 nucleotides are TGTGCCAGCTCAGCCGTGCGGCTGCCGAACACCGGGGAGCTGTTTTTT. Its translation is CASSAVRLPNTGELFF.

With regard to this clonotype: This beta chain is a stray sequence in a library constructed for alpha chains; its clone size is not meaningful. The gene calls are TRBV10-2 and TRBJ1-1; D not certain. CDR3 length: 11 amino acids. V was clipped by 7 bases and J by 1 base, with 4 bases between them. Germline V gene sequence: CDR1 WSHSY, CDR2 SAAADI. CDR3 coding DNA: TGCGCCAGCACAGGGAACACTGAAGCTTTCTTT. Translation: CASTGNTEAFF.

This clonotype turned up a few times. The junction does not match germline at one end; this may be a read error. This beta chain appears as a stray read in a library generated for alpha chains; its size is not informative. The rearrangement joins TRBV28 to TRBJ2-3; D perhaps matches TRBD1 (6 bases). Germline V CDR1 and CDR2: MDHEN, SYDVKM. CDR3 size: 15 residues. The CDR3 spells CASSLRGGVTDTHYF. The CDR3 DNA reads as TGTGCCAGCAGTTTGAGAGGGGGAGTCACAGATACGCACTATTTT.

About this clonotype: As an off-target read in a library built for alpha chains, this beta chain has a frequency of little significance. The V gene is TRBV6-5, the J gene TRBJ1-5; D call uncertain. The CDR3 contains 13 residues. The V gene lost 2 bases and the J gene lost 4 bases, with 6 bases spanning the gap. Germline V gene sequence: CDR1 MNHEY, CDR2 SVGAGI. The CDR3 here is CASSYNSNQPQHF. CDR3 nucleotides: TGTGCCAGCAGTTACAACAGTAATCAGCCCCAGCATTTT.

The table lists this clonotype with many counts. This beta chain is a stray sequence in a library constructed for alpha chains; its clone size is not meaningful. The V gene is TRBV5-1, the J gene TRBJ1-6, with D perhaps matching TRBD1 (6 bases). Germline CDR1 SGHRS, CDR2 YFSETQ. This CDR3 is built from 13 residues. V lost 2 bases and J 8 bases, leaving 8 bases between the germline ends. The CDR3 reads CASSFEGDSPLHF. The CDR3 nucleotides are TGCGCCAGCAGCTTTGAGGGGGATTCACCCCTCCACTTT.